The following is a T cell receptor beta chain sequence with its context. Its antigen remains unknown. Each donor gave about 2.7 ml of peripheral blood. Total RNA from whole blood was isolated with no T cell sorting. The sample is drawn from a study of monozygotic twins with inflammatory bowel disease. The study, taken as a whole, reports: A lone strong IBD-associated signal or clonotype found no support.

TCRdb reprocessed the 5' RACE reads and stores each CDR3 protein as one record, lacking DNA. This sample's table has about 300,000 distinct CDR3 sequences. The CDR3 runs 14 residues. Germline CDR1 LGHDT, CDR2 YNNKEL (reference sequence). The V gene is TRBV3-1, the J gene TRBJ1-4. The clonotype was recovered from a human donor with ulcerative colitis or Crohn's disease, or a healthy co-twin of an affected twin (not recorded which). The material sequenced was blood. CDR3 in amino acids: CASSQGRSNEKLFF.